In its sample, the clone carrying this T cell receptor beta chain was seen many times. This sample stems from a study of T-cell reconstitution after alpha-beta-depleted transplantation in children. The CDR3 extends over 15 amino acids. Trimming at V came to 7 bases and at J to 6 bases, leaving 9 bases not matched to a gene. CDR1 and CDR2 (germline): MNHEY, SVGAGI. Unique molecular identifiers were incorporated into the prepared TCRbeta library. Each CDR3 protein gets one entry after TCRdb re-called the PCR reads with MiXCR. The table lists over 150,000 distinct CDR3 sequences, 11% of them singletons. This receptor was identified in a boy between 2 and 10 years old with acute myeloid leukemia, due to receive a stem cell transplant. V usage is TRBV6-5 and J usage is TRBJ1-1; 12 bases are shared with TRBD1. The source material was PBMCs, sampled before TCRalphabeta/CD19-depleted stem cell transplant. CDR3 bases: TGTGCCAGCACCGGGACAGGGGGCTATGAGGCTGAAGCTTTCTTT. Translated: CASTGTGGYEAEAFF.